A selection of T cell receptor beta chains follows, all from one sample in a study of cytomegalovirus exposure and HLA in healthy donors. The protocol was immunoSEQ multiplex PCR, while the TCRdb copy is restricted to in-frame clones and leaves out a portion. The sample consists of around 67,000 clones, approximately 78% of them appearing once. Sequenced input: PBMCs. Every receptor here comes from a man younger than 35 in good health and CMV-seropositive. Both conserved end residues are trimmed from each CDR3. Each record gives: J gene, V gene, CDR3 protein.

J: TRBJ2-3
V: TRBV15
CDR3: ATSRTRTGWDTQY

J: TRBJ1-2
V: TRBV25-1
CDR3: ASSEFRNGYT

J: TRBJ1-1
V: TRBV30
CDR3: AWSFYMNTEAF

J: TRBJ2-7
V: TRBV11-1
CDR3: ASSTYRGFEQY

J: TRBJ2-3
V: TRBV5-1
CDR3: ASRTSGLTDTQY

J: TRBJ1-1
V: TRBV5-6
CDR3: ASSLLSRDTEAF

J: TRBJ1-1
V: TRBV29-1
CDR3: SEGGSTEAF

J: TRBJ1-2
V: TRBV6-5
CDR3: ASGKPRGQSYGYT

J: TRBJ1-1
V: TRBV2
CDR3: ASSEQGQGNTEAF

J: TRBJ2-2
V: TRBV5-4
CDR3: ASSLATGGVTGELF

J: TRBJ2-7
V: TRBV29-1
CDR3: SVRGTGGWDEQY

J: TRBJ1-1
V: TRBV5-1
CDR3: ASSRRRGGEAF

J: TRBJ2-1
V: TRBV6-6
CDR3: ASLRDSTNNEQF

J: TRBJ1-2
V: TRBV5-1
CDR3: ASSERTDFGYGYT

J: TRBJ1-5
V: TRBV7-9
CDR3: ASNRDNQPQH

J: TRBJ1-2
V: TRBV29-1
CDR3: SVEGTWRGDGYT

J: TRBJ2-7
V: TRBV6-5
CDR3: ASARTGLGEQY

J: TRBJ1-4
V: TRBV29-1
CDR3: SVSLTGQGILLF

J: TRBJ1-1
V: TRBV10-1
CDR3: ASSEGQGGAF

J: TRBJ2-7
V: TRBV4-1
CDR3: ASSQTASGNPSYEQY

J: TRBJ2-7
V: TRBV6-6
CDR3: ASRPQGTAYEQY

J: TRBJ1-3
V: TRBV10-3
CDR3: AIGETVSGNTIY

J: TRBJ2-5
V: TRBV6-5
CDR3: ASSYPRGPGETQY

J: TRBJ1-4
V: TRBV6-1
CDR3: ASSRTRDEKLF

J: TRBJ1-4
V: TRBV28
CDR3: ASTDPGQGSEKLF

J: TRBJ2-1
V: TRBV19
CDR3: ASSPDSAMNEQF

J: TRBJ1-5
V: TRBV6-5
CDR3: ASSLRQGSTPQH

J: TRBJ2-5
V: TRBV7-7
CDR3: ASSLSKGEQETQY

J: TRBJ1-4
V: TRBV28
CDR3: ASSAGTFDEKLF

J: TRBJ2-1
V: TRBV2
CDR3: ASSPSTSGDQQF

J: TRBJ1-2
V: TRBV30
CDR3: AWTQRGKLYGYT

J: TRBJ2-6
V: TRBV2
CDR3: ASSAPAGGFSSGANVLT

J: TRBJ1-1
V: TRBV28
CDR3: ASSPWTELNTEAF

J: TRBJ2-5
V: TRBV25-1
CDR3: ASSLSRGEETQY

J: TRBJ2-5
V: TRBV5-6
CDR3: ASSISGVEETQY

J: TRBJ1-1
V: TRBV7-9
CDR3: ASSVPQGVDTEAF

J: TRBJ1-1
V: TRBV7-9
CDR3: ASRLQGLNTEAF

J: TRBJ2-5
V: TRBV5-8
CDR3: ASSSNTGPETQY

J: TRBJ1-2
V: TRBV5-1
CDR3: ASSLVGSHFYGYT

J: TRBJ1-1
V: TRBV4-1
CDR3: ASSRPDRVDTEAF

J: TRBJ2-5
V: TRBV5-4
CDR3: ASSLETGRTQY

J: TRBJ2-5
V: TRBV6-5
CDR3: ASSPGLHTQETQY

J: TRBJ1-6
V: TRBV2
CDR3: ASISRDRGLYNSPLH

J: TRBJ2-7
V: TRBV5-4
CDR3: ASSFSGTPSYEQY

J: TRBJ2-7
V: TRBV4-1
CDR3: ASSRGTGYEQY

J: TRBJ1-4
V: TRBV30
CDR3: AWSRQGGEKLF

J: TRBJ2-5
V: TRBV5-5
CDR3: ASSLAGGETQY

J: TRBJ1-6
V: TRBV27
CDR3: ASSRTGVGNSPLH

J: TRBJ1-5
V: TRBV6-5
CDR3: ASSLTGQPQH

J: TRBJ2-3
V: TRBV2
CDR3: ASTSATDTQY

J: TRBJ1-5
V: TRBV13
CDR3: ASSSRAGNQPQH

J: TRBJ2-5
V: TRBV30
CDR3: AWRPKGVKETQY

J: TRBJ1-2
V: TRBV5-6
CDR3: ASSRYRQGPYGYT